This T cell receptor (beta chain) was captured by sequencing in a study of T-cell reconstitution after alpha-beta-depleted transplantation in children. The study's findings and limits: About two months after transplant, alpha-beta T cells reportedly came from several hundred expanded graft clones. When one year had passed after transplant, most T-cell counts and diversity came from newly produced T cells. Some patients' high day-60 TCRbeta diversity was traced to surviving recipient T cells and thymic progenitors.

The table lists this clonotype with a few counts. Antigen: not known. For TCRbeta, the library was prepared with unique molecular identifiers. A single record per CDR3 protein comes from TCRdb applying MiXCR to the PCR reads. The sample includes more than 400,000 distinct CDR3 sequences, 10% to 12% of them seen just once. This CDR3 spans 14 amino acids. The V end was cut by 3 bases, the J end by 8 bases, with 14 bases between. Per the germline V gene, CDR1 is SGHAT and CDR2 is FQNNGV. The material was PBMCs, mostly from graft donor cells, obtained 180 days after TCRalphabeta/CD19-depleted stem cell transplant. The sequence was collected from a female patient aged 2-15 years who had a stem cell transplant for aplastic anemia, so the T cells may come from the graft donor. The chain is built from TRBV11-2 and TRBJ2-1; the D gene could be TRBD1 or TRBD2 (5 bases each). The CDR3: CASSFLGPGYEQFF. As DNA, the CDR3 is TGTGCCAGCAGCTTTTTGGGGCCGGGGTATGAGCAGTTCTTC.